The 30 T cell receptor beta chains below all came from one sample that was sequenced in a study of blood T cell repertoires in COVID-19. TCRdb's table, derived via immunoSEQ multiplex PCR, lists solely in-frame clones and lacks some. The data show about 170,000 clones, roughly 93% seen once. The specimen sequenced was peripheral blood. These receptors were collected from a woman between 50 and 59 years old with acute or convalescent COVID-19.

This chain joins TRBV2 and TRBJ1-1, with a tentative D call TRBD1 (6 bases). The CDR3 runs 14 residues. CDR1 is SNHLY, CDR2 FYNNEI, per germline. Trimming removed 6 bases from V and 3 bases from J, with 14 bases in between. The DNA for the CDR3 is TGTGCCAGCAGACGCACAAGGGGGTACACTGAAGCTTTCTTT. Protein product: CASRRTRGYTEAFF.

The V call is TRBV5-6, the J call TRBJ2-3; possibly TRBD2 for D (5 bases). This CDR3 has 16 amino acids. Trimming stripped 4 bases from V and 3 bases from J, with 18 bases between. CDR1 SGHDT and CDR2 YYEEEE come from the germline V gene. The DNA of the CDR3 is TGTGCCAGCAGCCCTACTGGCCTCTCGGGGACAGATACGCAGTATTTT. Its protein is CASSPTGLSGTDTQYF.

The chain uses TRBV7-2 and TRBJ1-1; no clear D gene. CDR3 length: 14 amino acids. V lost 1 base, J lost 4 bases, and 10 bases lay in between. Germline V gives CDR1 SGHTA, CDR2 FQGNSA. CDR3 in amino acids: CASSLGAAITEAFF. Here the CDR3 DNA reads TGTGCCAGCAGCTTAGGGGCCGCCATCACTGAAGCTTTCTTT.

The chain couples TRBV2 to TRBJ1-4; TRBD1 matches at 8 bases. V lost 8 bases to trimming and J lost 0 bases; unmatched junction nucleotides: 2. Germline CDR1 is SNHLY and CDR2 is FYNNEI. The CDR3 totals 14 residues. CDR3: CASQGAPTNEKLFF. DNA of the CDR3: TGTGCCAGCCAGGGGGCCCCAACTAATGAAAAACTGTTTTTT. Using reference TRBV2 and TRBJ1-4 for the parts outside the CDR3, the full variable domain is EPEVTQTPSHQVTQMGQEVILRCVPISNHLYFYWYRQILGQKVEFLVSFYNNEISEKSEIFDDQFSVERPDGSNFTLKIRSTKLEDSAMYFCASQGAPTNEKLFFGSGTQLSVL.

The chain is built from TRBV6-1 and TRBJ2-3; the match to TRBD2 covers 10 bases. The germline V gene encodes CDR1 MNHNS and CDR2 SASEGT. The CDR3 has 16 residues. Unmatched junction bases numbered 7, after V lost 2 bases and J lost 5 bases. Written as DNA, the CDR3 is TGTGCCAGCAGTGAAAGCCTAGCGGGAGCAGGAGATACGCAGTATTTT. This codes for CASSESLAGAGDTQYF.

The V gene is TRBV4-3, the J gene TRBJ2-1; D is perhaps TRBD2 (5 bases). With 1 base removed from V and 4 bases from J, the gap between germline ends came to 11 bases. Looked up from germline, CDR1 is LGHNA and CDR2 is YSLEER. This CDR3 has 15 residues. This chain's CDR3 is CASSQGPSGYNEQFF. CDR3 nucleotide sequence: TGCGCCAGCAGCCAAGGTCCGAGCGGATACAATGAGCAGTTCTTC.

CDR3: CASSLGQGTGETQYF. CDR3 nucleotides: TGCGCCAGCAGCTTGGGACAGGGGACGGGGGAGACCCAGTACTTC. This chain links TRBV5-1 with TRBJ2-5; the match to TRBD1 covers 8 bases. Germline V CDR1 and CDR2: SGHRS, YFSETQ. This CDR3 region has 15 residues. The V segment lost 0 bases and the J segment 5 bases; nucleotides outside the gene matches: 6.

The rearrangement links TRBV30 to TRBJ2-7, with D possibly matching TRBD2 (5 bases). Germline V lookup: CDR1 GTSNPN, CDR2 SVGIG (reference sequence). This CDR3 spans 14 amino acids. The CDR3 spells CGVGSAAGSYEQYF. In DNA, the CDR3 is TGTGGCGTTGGATCGGCGGCGGGCTCCTACGAGCAGTACTTC.

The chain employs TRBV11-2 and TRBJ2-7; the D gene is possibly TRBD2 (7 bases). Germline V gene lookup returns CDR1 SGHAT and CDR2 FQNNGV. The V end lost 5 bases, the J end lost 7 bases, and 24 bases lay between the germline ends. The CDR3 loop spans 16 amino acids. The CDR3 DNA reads TGTGCCAGCAGCCCCCGTGGGGGAGCGGGACAAGAAGAGCAGTACTTC. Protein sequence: CASSPRGGAGQEEQYF. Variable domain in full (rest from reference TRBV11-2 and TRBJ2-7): EAGVAQSPRYKIIEKRQSVAFWCNPISGHATLYWYQQILGQGPKLLIQFQNNGVVDDSQLPKDRFSAERLKGVDSTLKIQPAKLEDSAVYLCASSPRGGAGQEEQYFGPGTRLTVT.

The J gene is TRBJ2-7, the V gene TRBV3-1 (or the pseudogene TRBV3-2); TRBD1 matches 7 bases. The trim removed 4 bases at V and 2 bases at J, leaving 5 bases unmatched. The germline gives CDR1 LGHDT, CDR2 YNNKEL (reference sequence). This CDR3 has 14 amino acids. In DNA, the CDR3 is TGTGCCAGCAGCCCACCGGGACAGCCCTACGAGCAGTACTTC. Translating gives CASSPPGQPYEQYF.

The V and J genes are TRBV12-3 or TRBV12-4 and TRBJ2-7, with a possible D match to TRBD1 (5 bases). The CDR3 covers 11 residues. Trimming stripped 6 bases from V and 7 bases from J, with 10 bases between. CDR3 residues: CASSQSGEQYF. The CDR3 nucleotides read TGTGCCAGCAGCCAATCAGGGGAGCAGTACTTC.

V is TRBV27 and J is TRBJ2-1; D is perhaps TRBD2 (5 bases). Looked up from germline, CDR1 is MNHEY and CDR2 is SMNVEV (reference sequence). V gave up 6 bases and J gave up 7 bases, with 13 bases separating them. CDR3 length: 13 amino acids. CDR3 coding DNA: TGTGCCAGCAGGTTGCGGGCCCCAAATGAGCAGTTCTTC. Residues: CASRLRAPNEQFF.

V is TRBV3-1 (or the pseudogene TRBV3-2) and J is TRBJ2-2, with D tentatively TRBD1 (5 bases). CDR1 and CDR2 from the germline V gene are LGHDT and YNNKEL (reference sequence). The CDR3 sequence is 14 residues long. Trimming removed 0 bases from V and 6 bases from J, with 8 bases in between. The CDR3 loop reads CASSQDWGAGELFF. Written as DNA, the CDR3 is TGTGCCAGCAGCCAAGATTGGGGCGCCGGGGAGCTGTTTTTT.

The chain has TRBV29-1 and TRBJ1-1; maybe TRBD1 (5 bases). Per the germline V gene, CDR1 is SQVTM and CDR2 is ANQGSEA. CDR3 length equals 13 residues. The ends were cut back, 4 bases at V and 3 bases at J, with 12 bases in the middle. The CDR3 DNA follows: TGCAGCGTTGGCGGGGGGGTTGACACTGAAGCTTTCTTT. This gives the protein CSVGGGVDTEAFF.

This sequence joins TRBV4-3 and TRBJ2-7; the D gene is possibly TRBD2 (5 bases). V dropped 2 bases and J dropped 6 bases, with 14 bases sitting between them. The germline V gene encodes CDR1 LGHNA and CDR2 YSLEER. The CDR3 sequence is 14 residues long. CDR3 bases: TGCGCCAGCAGCCAAAACGGGGATGCGTTCGAGCAGTACTTC. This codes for CASSQNGDAFEQYF.

CDR3 region: CASSLNPSDTINTEAFF. The CDR3 DNA reads as TGCGCCAGCAGCTTAAACCCCTCGGACACCATCAACACTGAAGCTTTCTTT. This chain uses TRBV5-1 with TRBJ1-1; tentatively, D is TRBD1 (5 bases). The V end was cut by 2 bases, the J end by 2 bases, with 19 bases between. The germline V gene encodes CDR1 SGHRS and CDR2 YFSETQ. CDR3 length: 17 residues.

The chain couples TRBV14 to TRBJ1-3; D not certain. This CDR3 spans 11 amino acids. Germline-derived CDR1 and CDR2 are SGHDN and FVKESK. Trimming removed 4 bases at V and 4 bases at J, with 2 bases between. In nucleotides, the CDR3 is TGTGCCAGCAGCCCGGGAAACACCATATATTTT. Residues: CASSPGNTIYF.

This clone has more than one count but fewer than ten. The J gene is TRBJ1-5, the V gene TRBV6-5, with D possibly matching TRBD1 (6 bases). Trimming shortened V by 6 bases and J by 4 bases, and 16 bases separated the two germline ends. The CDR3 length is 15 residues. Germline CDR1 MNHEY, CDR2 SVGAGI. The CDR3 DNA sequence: TGTGCCAGCAGGGCCGGAGGACAGCAAAATCAGCCCCAGCATTTT. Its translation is CASRAGGQQNQPQHF.

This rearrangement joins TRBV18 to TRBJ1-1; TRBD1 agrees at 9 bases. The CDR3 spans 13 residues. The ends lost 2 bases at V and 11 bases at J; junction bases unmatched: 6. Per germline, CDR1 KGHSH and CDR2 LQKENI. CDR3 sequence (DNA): TGTGCCAGCTCACCATCGGGGACAGGGAAGGCTTTCTTT. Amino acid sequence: CASSPSGTGKAFF.

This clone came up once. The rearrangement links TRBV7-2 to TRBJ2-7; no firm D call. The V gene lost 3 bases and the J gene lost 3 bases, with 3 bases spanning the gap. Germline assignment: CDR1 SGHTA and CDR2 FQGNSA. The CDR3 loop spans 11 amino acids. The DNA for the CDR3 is TGTGCCAGCAGCTTTAACTACGAGCAGTACTTC. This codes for CASSFNYEQYF.

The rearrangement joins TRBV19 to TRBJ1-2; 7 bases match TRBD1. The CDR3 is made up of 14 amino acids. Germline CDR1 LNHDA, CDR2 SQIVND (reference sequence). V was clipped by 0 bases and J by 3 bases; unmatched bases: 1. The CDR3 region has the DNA TGTGCCAGTAGTATAGATGGGACAGACTATGGCTACACCTTC. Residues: CASSIDGTDYGYTF.

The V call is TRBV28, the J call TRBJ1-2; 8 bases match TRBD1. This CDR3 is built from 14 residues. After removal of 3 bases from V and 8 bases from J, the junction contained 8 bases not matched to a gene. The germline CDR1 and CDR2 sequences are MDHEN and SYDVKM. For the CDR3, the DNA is TGTGCCAGCAGTTTGCGTCAGGGGGCGCTGGGCTACACCTTC. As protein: CASSLRQGALGYTF.

CDR3 amino acids: CASGLSGQGNEQFF. The CDR3 DNA sequence: TGTGCTAGTGGTTTGTCGGGACAGGGGAATGAGCAGTTCTTC. This chain connects TRBV12-5 to TRBJ2-1, with 10 positions matching TRBD1. Germline V lookup: CDR1 LGHNT, CDR2 FRNRAP. Trimming at V came to 2 bases and at J to 7 bases, leaving 2 bases not matched to a gene. The CDR3 loop spans 14 amino acids.

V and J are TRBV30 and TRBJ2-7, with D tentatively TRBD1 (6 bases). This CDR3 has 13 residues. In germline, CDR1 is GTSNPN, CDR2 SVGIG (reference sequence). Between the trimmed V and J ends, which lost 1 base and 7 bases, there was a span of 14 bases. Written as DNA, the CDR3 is TGTGCCTGGAGTGAAGCTACAAGGGGGGAGCAGTACTTC. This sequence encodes CAWSEATRGEQYF. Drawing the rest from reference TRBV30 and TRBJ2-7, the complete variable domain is SQTIHQWPATLVQPVGSPLSLECTVEGTSNPNLYWYRQAAGRGLQLLFYSVGIGQISSEVPQNLSASRPQDRQFILSSKKLLLSDSGFYLCAWSEATRGEQYFGPGTRLTVT.

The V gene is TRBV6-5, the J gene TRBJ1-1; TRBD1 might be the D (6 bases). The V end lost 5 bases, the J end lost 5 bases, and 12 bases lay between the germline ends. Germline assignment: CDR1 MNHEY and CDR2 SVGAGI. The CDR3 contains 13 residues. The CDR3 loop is CASSTGKETEAFF. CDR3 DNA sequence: TGTGCCAGCAGTACAGGGAAGGAAACTGAAGCTTTCTTT.

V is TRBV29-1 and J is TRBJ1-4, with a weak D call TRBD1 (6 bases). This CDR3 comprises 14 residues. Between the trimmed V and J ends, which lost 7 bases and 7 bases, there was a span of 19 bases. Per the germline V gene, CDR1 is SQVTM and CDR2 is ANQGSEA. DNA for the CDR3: TGCAGCGCCGTGCAGGACAGCGGTGTTGAAAAACTGTTTTTT. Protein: CSAVQDSGVEKLFF. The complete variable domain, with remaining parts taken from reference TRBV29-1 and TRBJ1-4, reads SAVISQKPSRDICQRGTSLTIQCQVDSQVTMMFWYRQQPGQSLTLIATANQGSEATYESGFVIDKFPISRPNLTFSTLTVSNMSPEDSSIYLCSAVQDSGVEKLFFGSGTQLSVL.

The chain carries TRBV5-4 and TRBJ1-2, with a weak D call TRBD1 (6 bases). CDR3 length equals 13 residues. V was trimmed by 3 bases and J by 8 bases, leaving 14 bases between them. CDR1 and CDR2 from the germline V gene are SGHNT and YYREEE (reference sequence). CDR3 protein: CASSYTGLSGYTF. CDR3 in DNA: TGTGCCAGCAGCTACACAGGGTTGTCCGGCTACACCTTC.

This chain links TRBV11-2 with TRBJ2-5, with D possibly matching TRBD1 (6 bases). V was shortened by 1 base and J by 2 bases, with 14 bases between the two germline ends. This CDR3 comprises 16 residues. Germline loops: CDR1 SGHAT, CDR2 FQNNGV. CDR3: CASSLGAQGLQETQYF. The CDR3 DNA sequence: TGTGCCAGCAGCTTAGGGGCCCAGGGGTTACAAGAGACCCAGTACTTC. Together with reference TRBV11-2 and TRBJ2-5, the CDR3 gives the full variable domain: EAGVAQSPRYKIIEKRQSVAFWCNPISGHATLYWYQQILGQGPKLLIQFQNNGVVDDSQLPKDRFSAERLKGVDSTLKIQPAKLEDSAVYLCASSLGAQGLQETQYFGPGTRLLVL.

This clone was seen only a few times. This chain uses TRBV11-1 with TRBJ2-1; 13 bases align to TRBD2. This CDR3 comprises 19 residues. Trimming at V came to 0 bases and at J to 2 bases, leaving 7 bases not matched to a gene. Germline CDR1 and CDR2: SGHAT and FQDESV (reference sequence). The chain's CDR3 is CASSLALRGLAGTYNEQFF. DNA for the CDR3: TGTGCCAGCAGCTTAGCGCTAAGGGGACTAGCGGGAACCTACAATGAGCAGTTCTTC.

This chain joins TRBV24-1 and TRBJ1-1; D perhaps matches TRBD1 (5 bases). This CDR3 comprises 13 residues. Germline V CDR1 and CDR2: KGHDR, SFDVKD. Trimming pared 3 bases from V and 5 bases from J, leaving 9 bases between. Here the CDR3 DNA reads TGTGCCACCAGTGATCATAGACAGACTGAAGCTTTCTTT. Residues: CATSDHRQTEAFF.